Listed here are 22 T cell receptor beta chains from one sample, sequenced in a study of blood T cell repertoires in COVID-19. Sequenced by immunoSEQ multiplex PCR; TCRdb stores in-frame clones only, minus some. The repertoire has 200,000 to 250,000 clones, about 90% of them found once; the top ten carry roughly 16%. The sample taken for sequencing was PBMCs or T cells enriched from blood (not recorded which). The receptors shown here come from a man aged 30-40 years who had been exposed to COVID-19.

V is TRBV7-2 and J is TRBJ2-7; TRBD2 matches at 11 bases. Germline V gene data show CDR1 as SGHTA and CDR2 as FQGNSA. The CDR3 sequence is 14 residues long. With V trimmed by 7 bases and J by 6 bases, 8 bases remained unmatched. CDR3 residues: CASTPGLAVSEQYF. CDR3 coding DNA: TGTGCCAGCACCCCGGGACTAGCGGTTAGCGAGCAGTACTTC.

The chain couples TRBV11-2 to TRBJ2-1; tentatively, D is TRBD1 (5 bases). In germline, CDR1 is SGHAT, CDR2 FQNNGV. CDR3 length equals 14 residues. V was shortened by 6 bases and J by 2 bases, with 11 bases between the two germline ends. DNA for the CDR3: TGTGCCAGCAGAGGGCAGGGCCCCTACAATGAGCAGTTCTTC. This sequence encodes CASRGQGPYNEQFF.

The table lists this clone with a count of one. This rearrangement joins TRBV5-1 to TRBJ2-7; the match to TRBD1 covers 9 bases. V shed 5 bases and J 3 bases; nucleotides not matched to a gene: 6. The CDR3 is made up of 14 amino acids. The germline V gene has CDR1 SGHRS and CDR2 YFSETQ. The CDR3 bases are TGCGCCAGCAGTGGACAGGGGAAGGGCTACGAGCAGTACTTC. Residues: CASSGQGKGYEQYF.

The gene calls are TRBV28 and TRBJ2-7; 9 bases align to TRBD1. Germline V CDR1 and CDR2: MDHEN, SYDVKM. Trimming took 6 bases from V and 6 from J; bases not matched to a gene: 6. The CDR3 extends over 13 amino acids. CDR3 protein: CASSTGQGIEQYF. CDR3 nucleotide sequence: TGTGCCAGCAGCACCGGACAGGGGATCGAGCAGTACTTC.

The rearrangement joins TRBV5-6 to TRBJ2-1, with D maybe TRBD2 (7 bases). V gave up 4 bases and J gave up 12 bases, with 14 bases separating them. This CDR3 spans 12 amino acids. Germline V CDR1 and CDR2: SGHDT, YYEEEE. In DNA, the CDR3 is TGTGCCAGCAGCAGTCGGGGGGCTCGGCAGTTCTTC. Translating gives CASSSRGARQFF.

The V call is TRBV4-2, the J call TRBJ1-3; TRBD1 agrees at 7 bases. The CDR3 length is 16 residues. Germline CDR1 reads LGHNA; CDR2 reads YNFKEQ. The ends lost 0 bases at V and 9 bases at J; junction bases unmatched: 11. As DNA, the CDR3 is TGTGCCAGCAGCCAAGACCCCGGACAGGATAGCGGCACCATATATTTT. It specifies CASSQDPGQDSGTIYF.

The chain is built from TRBV2 and TRBJ2-1, with 14 bases lining up with TRBD2. There are 17 residues in the CDR3. V shed 7 bases, J shed 8 bases, and the junction held 13 bases outside the gene matches. The germline V gene has CDR1 SNHLY and CDR2 FYNNEI. Here the CDR3 reads CASIRTPGTSGGYEQFF. DNA of the CDR3: TGTGCCAGCATTCGGACCCCCGGGACTAGCGGGGGTTATGAGCAGTTCTTC.

The J gene is TRBJ2-3, the V gene TRBV9; possibly TRBD2 for D (7 bases). V shed 2 bases and J shed 5 bases, with 15 bases lying between them. CDR3 length: 15 amino acids. Germline values: CDR1 SGDLS, CDR2 YYNGEE. The CDR3 nucleotides are TGTGCCAGCAGCGTTTCGGGGGGCCAGGGAGATACGCAGTATTTT. Translated: CASSVSGGQGDTQYF.

The CDR3 region is CASSHTATSGVADTQYF. In nucleotides, the CDR3 is TGTGCCAGCAGTCACACCGCGACTAGCGGGGTAGCAGATACGCAGTATTTT. V is TRBV6-2 or TRBV6-3 and J is TRBJ2-3; 11 positions agree with TRBD2. The junction had 11 bases not matched to a gene; V was cut back by 5 bases and J by 4 bases. The CDR3 is 17 residues long. CDR1 and CDR2 (germline): MNHEY, SVGEGT.

The chain is built from TRBV4-2 and TRBJ2-1; 8 bases are a match to TRBD2. Losses at the gene ends were 3 bases for V and 4 bases for J; bases not matched to a gene: 8. CDR1 and CDR2 from the germline V gene are LGHNA and YNFKEQ. CDR3 length: 16 amino acids. This CDR3 is CASSQDPGGPYNEQFF. The CDR3, as DNA: TGTGCCAGCAGCCAGGACCCGGGGGGGCCTTACAATGAGCAGTTCTTC.

The chain employs TRBV5-1 and TRBJ1-2; D gene uncertain. The V end was cut by 1 base, the J end by 10 bases, with 11 bases between. Germline loops: CDR1 SGHRS, CDR2 YFSETQ. This CDR3 has 12 residues. The CDR3 region has the DNA TGCGCCAGCAGCTTGCAACTGGGAGACTACACCTTC. It codes for CASSLQLGDYTF. The full variable domain, its missing parts supplied by reference TRBV5-1 and TRBJ1-2, is KAGVTQTPRYLIKTRGQQVTLSCSPISGHRSVSWYQQTPGQGLQFLFEYFSETQRNKGNFPGRFSGRQFSNSRSEMNVSTLELGDSALYLCASSLQLGDYTFGSGTRLTVV.

This clone turned up a few times. The rearrangement uses TRBV5-6 and TRBJ2-7, with TRBD1 matching 7 bases. Germline CDR1 and CDR2: SGHDT and YYEEEE. With 5 bases clipped from V and 2 bases from J, the junction kept 7 bases outside the gene matches. The CDR3 runs to 14 residues. The chain's CDR3 is CASSLQGIPYEQYF. CDR3 sequence (DNA): TGTGCCAGCAGTCTACAGGGGATCCCCTACGAGCAGTACTTC.

V and J are TRBV5-1 and TRBJ2-7, with TRBD1 matching 7 bases. The CDR3 spans 15 residues. Germline trimming cut 3 bases from V and 3 bases from J; bases unmatched to any gene: 9. CDR1 is SGHRS, CDR2 YFSETQ, per germline. CDR3 amino acids: CASSYPTGSRYEQYF. CDR3 nucleotides: TGCGCCAGCAGCTATCCGACAGGGAGTCGCTACGAGCAGTACTTC.

This chain uses TRBV6-1 with TRBJ2-7; TRBD1 might be the D (5 bases). Germline-derived CDR1 and CDR2 are MNHNS and SASEGT. V shed 0 bases and J shed 2 bases, with 17 bases lying between them. This CDR3 region has 17 residues. Here the CDR3 DNA reads TGTGCCAGCAGTGAAGCGATTCGAGGCAGGGCCCCCTACGAGCAGTACTTC. This encodes CASSEAIRGRAPYEQYF.

This chain uses TRBV11-2 with TRBJ1-1; D gene ambiguous. Germline V gene data show CDR1 as SGHAT and CDR2 as FQNNGV. The CDR3 extends over 13 amino acids. The germline V and J ends were trimmed by 5 bases and 5 bases, with 12 bases remaining between them. The CDR3 bases are TGTGCCAGCAGCGTTAGGGAGGGAACTGAAGCTTTCTTT. Its protein product is CASSVREGTEAFF. Looking up the rest from reference TRBV11-2 and TRBJ1-1 gives the full variable domain: EAGVAQSPRYKIIEKRQSVAFWCNPISGHATLYWYQQILGQGPKLLIQFQNNGVVDDSQLPKDRFSAERLKGVDSTLKIQPAKLEDSAVYLCASSVREGTEAFFGQGTRLTVV.

J is TRBJ2-3 and V is TRBV11-3, with 10 bases matching TRBD2. The CDR3 is made up of 14 amino acids. V trimming: 5 bases; J trimming: 6 bases; junction bases outside the gene matches: 5. Germline CDR1 and CDR2: SGHNT and YENEEA. The CDR3 sequence is CASSEAGGPDTQYF. Written as DNA, the CDR3 is TGTGCCAGCAGCGAAGCGGGGGGGCCTGATACGCAGTATTTT.

This clone was picked up one time. The same CDR3 also results from other DNA sequences found in this sample. The genes are TRBV18 and TRBJ1-1; D gene unclear. CDR1 and CDR2 from the germline V gene are KGHSH and LQKENI. V lost 0 bases and J lost 1, with 9 bases in between. This CDR3 has 15 residues. The CDR3 protein is CASSPPGGRNTEAFF. The CDR3 nucleotides read TGTGCCAGCTCACCACCTGGAGGGCGGAACACTGAAGCTTTCTTT.

V and J are TRBV18 and TRBJ1-2; D is unclear. Germline V gene sequence: CDR1 KGHSH, CDR2 LQKENI. The CDR3 loop spans 14 amino acids. V was clipped by 3 bases and J by 2 bases, with 10 bases between them. As DNA, the CDR3 is TGTGCCAGCTCACCCCCGACAAGCAACTATGGCTACACCTTC. This translates into CASSPPTSNYGYTF.

CDR3 protein: CASSEAGRQVHSNQPQHF. For the CDR3, the DNA is TGTGCCAGCAGTGAAGCGGGGAGACAGGTCCATAGCAATCAGCCCCAGCATTTT. J is TRBJ1-5 and V is TRBV6-1; possible D gene TRBD1, 6 bases. V was shortened by 0 bases and J by 0 bases, with 15 bases between the two germline ends. CDR1 and CDR2 from the germline V gene are MNHNS and SASEGT. The CDR3 runs to 18 residues.

CDR3 residues: CASSLGRATGELFF. The CDR3, as DNA: TGTGCCAGCAGCTTAGGCAGGGCCACCGGGGAGCTGTTTTTT. This chain uses TRBV7-9 with TRBJ2-2; D is possibly TRBD1 (5 bases). V was shortened by 1 base and J by 4 bases, with 7 bases between the two germline ends. This CDR3 has 14 amino acids. The V gene's germline CDR1 is SEHNR and CDR2 FQNEAQ (reference sequence).

The V gene is TRBV4-3, the J gene TRBJ1-1; 7 nucleotides agree with TRBD1. This CDR3 has 14 residues. The germline V gene has CDR1 LGHNA and CDR2 YSLEER. Trimming cost V 1 base and J 6 bases; bases outside gene matches: 5. Here the CDR3 DNA reads TGCGCCAGCAGCCAAGGTAGGAGGGGGCCTGAAGCTTTCTTT. It is translated as CASSQGRRGPEAFF.

In DNA, the CDR3 is TGTGCCAGCAGCCCAGACAGTTCCTATGGCTACACCTTC. It specifies CASSPDSSYGYTF. This chain joins TRBV9 and TRBJ1-2, with D possibly being TRBD1 (5 bases). Germline CDR1 reads SGDLS; CDR2 reads YYNGEE. Trimming took 4 bases from V and 4 from J, leaving 11 bases between them. The CDR3 covers 13 residues.